These T cell receptor beta chains were read from a single sample in a study of blood T cell repertoires in COVID-19. The assay was immunoSEQ multiplex PCR, and TCRdb's table has in-frame clones only and misses some. Among around 81,000 clones listed, 82% were seen once. Input material: peripheral blood. Source of these receptors: a human donor in a cohort sampled during active COVID-19. The CDR3 runs from the conserved cysteine through the conserved F or W. A D gene is named only where the DNA matches it firmly. Clone size is not always given. Where it is, it says once, few, many or a class for expanded clones.

NA	TRBJ1-1	NA	TRBV5-8	CASSLRREAFF	TGTGCCAGCAGCTTGAGGAGGGAAGCTTTCTTT
NA	TRBJ1-4	NA	TRBV12-3/TRBV12-4	CASRSSEKLFF	TGTGCCAGCAGGTCATCTGAAAAACTGTTTTTT
NA	TRBJ2-7	NA	TRBV15	CATSKERSSYEQYF	TGTGCCACCAGCAAAGAGAGGAGCTCCTACGAGCAGTACTTC
NA	TRBJ2-5	NA	TRBV25-1	CASTPRAFGGETQYF	TGTGCCAGCACGCCCCGAGCGTTTGGAGGGGAGACCCAGTACTTC
NA	TRBJ1-3	NA	TRBV27	CASSPYRDSGNTIYF	TGTGCCAGCAGTCCCTACAGGGATTCTGGAAACACCATATATTTT
few	TRBJ1-2	NA	TRBV6-5	CASSYRQGYGYTF	TGTGCCAGCAGTTACCGGCAGGGCTATGGCTACACCTTC
NA	TRBJ1-5	NA	TRBV19	CASSIDLRRGRNQPQHF	TGTGCCAGTAGTATAGATCTAAGAAGGGGCCGCAATCAGCCCCAGCATTTT
NA	TRBJ2-5	TRBD2	TRBV5-1	CASGTGTSGGALETQYF	TGCGCCAGCGGTACCGGGACTAGCGGGGGGGCACTAGAGACCCAGTACTTC
NA	TRBJ1-5	TRBD1	TRBV4-1	CASSQEGQVGQPQHF	TGCGCCAGCAGCCAAGAAGGACAGGTCGGTCAGCCCCAGCATTTT
NA	TRBJ2-3	NA	TRBV9	CASSVSQDTDTQYF	TGTGCCAGCAGCGTAAGCCAAGACACAGATACGCAGTATTTT
NA	TRBJ2-3	TRBD2	TRBV19	CASTDSGAPTDTQYF	TGTGCCAGTACCGATAGCGGGGCCCCCACAGATACGCAGTATTTT
once	TRBJ2-5	TRBD2	TRBV5-1	CASSLAKGTRKETQYF	TGCGCCAGCAGCTTGGCCAAGGGGACTAGAAAGGAGACCCAGTACTTC
NA	TRBJ1-1	TRBD1	TRBV18	CASSPNRGLTEAFF	TGTGCCAGCTCACCAAACAGGGGGCTAACTGAAGCTTTCTTT
few	TRBJ1-5	NA	TRBV9	CASSPAVSLGQPQHF	TGTGCCAGCAGCCCCGCTGTTTCCCTCGGGCAGCCCCAGCATTTT
NA	TRBJ1-2	NA	TRBV27	CASSPTDKSDGYTF	TGTGCCAGCAGTCCGACGGACAAGTCGGACGGCTACACCTTC
NA	TRBJ1-4	TRBD1	TRBV2	CASRRDRVGDKGEKLFF	TGTGCCAGCAGGAGGGACAGGGTGGGTGATAAGGGAGAAAAACTGTTTTTT
few	TRBJ1-5	NA	TRBV27	CASSFRGGPQHF	TGTGCCAGCAGTTTCCGAGGCGGGCCCCAGCATTTT
many	TRBJ2-7	TRBD1	TRBV29-1	CSVGTVYEQYF	TGCAGCGTGGGGACAGTTTACGAGCAGTACTTC
NA	TRBJ2-3	NA	TRBV19	CASSYTSTDTQYF	TGTGCCAGTAGCTACACTAGTACAGATACGCAGTATTTT
once	TRBJ1-2	NA	TRBV4-3	CASSQDRGYGYTF	TGCGCCAGCAGCCAAGATCGGGGCTATGGCTACACCTTC
NA	TRBJ2-3	NA	TRBV20-1	CSASLRVTDTQYF	TGCAGTGCTAGTTTGCGGGTTACGGATACGCAGTATTTT
NA	TRBJ2-6	TRBD1	TRBV5-1	CASSMGQHSGANVLTF	TGCGCCAGCAGCATGGGACAGCACTCTGGGGCCAACGTCCTGACTTTC
once	TRBJ2-2	NA	TRBV6-5	CASRKGLLSGELFF	TGTGCCAGCAGGAAAGGACTATTAAGCGGGGAGCTGTTTTTT
many	TRBJ1-6	TRBD1	TRBV6-5	CASRITGGDSPLHF	TGTGCCAGCAGAATCACAGGGGGAGATTCACCCCTCCACTTT
NA	TRBJ2-1	NA	TRBV7-2	CASSYRDAYNEQFF	TGTGCCAGCAGCTACAGGGATGCCTACAATGAGCAGTTCTTC
NA	TRBJ2-5	TRBD2	TRBV5-4	CASSLGASGGTPVTQYF	TGTGCCAGCAGCTTGGGGGCTAGCGGGGGAACACCTGTGACCCAGTACTTC
NA	TRBJ1-2	NA	TRBV2	CASITPGKYGYTF	TGTGCCAGCATAACCCCCGGGAAGTATGGCTACACCTTC
NA	TRBJ1-1	NA	TRBV7-9	CASSFAENTEAFF	TGTGCCAGCAGCTTCGCAGAGAACACTGAAGCTTTCTTT
once	TRBJ2-3	TRBD2	TRBV10-3	CAISESSSGGYTDTQYF	TGTGCCATCAGTGAGTCTTCTAGCGGGGGTTACACAGATACGCAGTATTTT
NA	TRBJ2-3	NA	TRBV19	CARLQGSTDTQYF	TGTGCCAGACTTCAGGGTAGCACAGATACGCAGTATTTT
NA	TRBJ1-2	NA	TRBV30	CAWISGRQALTGGYTF	TGTGCCTGGATATCGGGGAGACAGGCATTAACTGGGGGCTACACCTTC
NA	TRBJ2-1	NA	TRBV16	CASSGGLYNEQFF	TGTGCCAGCAGCGGGGGCCTCTACAATGAGCAGTTCTTC
NA	TRBJ2-3	NA	TRBV19	CASSRDLGGTDTQYF	TGTGCCAGTAGTAGGGACCTTGGGGGGACAGATACGCAGTATTTT
NA	TRBJ1-2	NA	TRBV18	CASSPPENYGYTF	TGTGCCAGCTCACCCCCAGAAAACTATGGCTACACCTTC
NA	TRBJ1-1	NA	TRBV20-1	CSASQELNTEAFF	TGCAGTGCTAGTCAGGAATTGAACACTGAAGCTTTCTTT
NA	TRBJ2-7	NA	TRBV6-2/TRBV6-3	CASSYFQGIYEQYF	TGTGCCAGCAGTTACTTTCAGGGGATCTACGAGCAGTACTTC
NA	TRBJ2-7	NA	TRBV11-1	CASSLGQTALDEQYF	TGTGCCAGCAGCTTAGGCCAGACAGCGCTCGACGAGCAGTACTTC
NA	TRBJ1-1	TRBD1	TRBV27	CASGGQYTEAFF	TGTGCCAGCGGGGGACAGTACACTGAAGCTTTCTTT
NA	TRBJ2-7	TRBD1	TRBV11-1	CASSPGQGYYEQYF	TGTGCCAGCAGCCCGGGACAGGGGTACTACGAGCAGTACTTC
NA	TRBJ1-6	TRBD1	TRBV4-3	CASSQGTGVYNSPLHF	TGCGCCAGCAGCCAAGGGACAGGCGTCTATAATTCACCCCTCCACTTT